A selection of T cell receptor beta chains follows, all from one sample in a study of HIV-infected patients and healthy controls. TCRdb redid the calling of the 5' RACE reads with MiXCR, one entry per CDR3 protein. The table shows 8,000 to 10,000 distinct CDR3 sequences, with 7.3% occurring only once. The source was blood, collected before antiretroviral therapy. These TCRs come from an adult with HIV infection. Both conserved end residues are part of each CDR3. A D gene is named only where the DNA matches it firmly. Some rows have no size entry. The others give once, few or many, or a class for an expanded clone.

clone size: many
J gene: TRBJ1-3
D gene: NA
V gene: TRBV6-5
CDR3 DNA: TGTGCCAGCAGTTACGGAGGAGTAGGAAACACCATATATTTT
CDR3 protein: CASSYGGVGNTIYF

clone size: many
J gene: TRBJ2-7
D gene: TRBD2
V gene: TRBV4-3
CDR3 DNA: TGCGCCAGCAGCCAAGCGACTAGCGGACCCTACGAGCAGTACTTC
CDR3 protein: CASSQATSGPYEQYF

clone size: many
J gene: TRBJ1-1
D gene: NA
V gene: TRBV14
CDR3 DNA: TGTGCCAGCAGCCAAGAGGGGGCCCTGGCGACTGAAGCTTTCTTT
CDR3 protein: CASSQEGALATEAFF

clone size: many
J gene: TRBJ1-3
D gene: NA
V gene: TRBV7-3
CDR3 DNA: TGTGCCAGCAGCTTTGGGGGCTCTGGAAACACCATATATTTT
CDR3 protein: CASSFGGSGNTIYF

clone size: NA
J gene: TRBJ2-5
D gene: NA
V gene: TRBV9
CDR3 DNA: TGTGCCACCTCAGTTGAGCCTGGCGAGACCCAGTACTTC
CDR3 protein: CATSVEPGETQYF

clone size: medium-sized
J gene: TRBJ1-3
D gene: NA
V gene: TRBV18
CDR3 DNA: TGTGCCAGCTCACCGACAGACGATATAGGAAACACCATATATTTT
CDR3 protein: CASSPTDDIGNTIYF

clone size: NA
J gene: TRBJ1-5
D gene: TRBD1
V gene: TRBV7-9
CDR3 DNA: TGTGCCAGCAGCCGTATACAGGGGAACAATCAGCCCCAGCATTTT
CDR3 protein: CASSRIQGNNQPQHF

clone size: many
J gene: TRBJ2-7
D gene: NA
V gene: TRBV7-9
CDR3 DNA: TGTGCCAGCAGCTTAGCGGGGCCCGTCGAGCAGTACTTC
CDR3 protein: CASSLAGPVEQYF

clone size: many
J gene: TRBJ2-2
D gene: NA
V gene: TRBV28
CDR3 DNA: TGTGCCAGCACTATTTCCCCCACCGGGGAGCTGTTTTTT
CDR3 protein: CASTISPTGELFF

clone size: few
J gene: TRBJ2-3
D gene: TRBD2
V gene: TRBV7-3
CDR3 DNA: TGTGCCAGCAGCTTGGCCAGCGGGGGGTTTAGCACAGATACGCAGTATTTT
CDR3 protein: CASSLASGGFSTDTQYF

clone size: medium-sized
J gene: TRBJ2-7
D gene: TRBD1
V gene: TRBV27
CDR3 DNA: TGTGCCAGCAGTTTCAGGGACAGGGGGCTTTTTTACGAGCAGTACTTC
CDR3 protein: CASSFRDRGLFYEQYF

clone size: many
J gene: TRBJ2-1
D gene: NA
V gene: TRBV20-1
CDR3 DNA: TGCAGTGCTAGACCCCTGAAGGTTGCGACTCCCTACAATGAGCAGTTCTTC
CDR3 protein: CSARPLKVATPYNEQFF

clone size: many
J gene: TRBJ1-1
D gene: NA
V gene: TRBV29-1
CDR3 DNA: TGCAGCGTTGAAGATCTGGGGGAGTTGAACACTGAAGCTTTCTTT
CDR3 protein: CSVEDLGELNTEAFF

clone size: many
J gene: TRBJ1-5
D gene: NA
V gene: TRBV3-1
CDR3 DNA: TGTGCCAGCAGCCCTTCGGGCGGGCCCGAGCAGCCCCAGCATTTT
CDR3 protein: CASSPSGGPEQPQHF

clone size: many
J gene: TRBJ2-1
D gene: TRBD2
V gene: TRBV12-3/TRBV12-4
CDR3 DNA: TGTGCCAGCAGTTTGGAGCGGGGATACAATGAGCAGTTCTTC
CDR3 protein: CASSLERGYNEQFF

clone size: NA
J gene: TRBJ2-5
D gene: TRBD1
V gene: TRBV10-3
CDR3 DNA: TGTGCCATCGCCCGGACAGGAGAGACCCAGTACTTC
CDR3 protein: CAIARTGETQYF

clone size: many
J gene: TRBJ1-1
D gene: TRBD1
V gene: TRBV4-3
CDR3 DNA: TGCGCCAGCAGCCCGGACAGGGGGAACACTGAAGCTTTCTTT
CDR3 protein: CASSPDRGNTEAFF

clone size: many
J gene: TRBJ1-2
D gene: NA
V gene: TRBV4-3
CDR3 DNA: TGCGCCAGCAGCCAAGGGACAGTCCTTAACTATGGCTACACCTTC
CDR3 protein: CASSQGTVLNYGYTF

clone size: many
J gene: TRBJ2-1
D gene: TRBD2
V gene: TRBV20-1
CDR3 DNA: TGCAGTGCTAGAGACCCCCCTAGCGGGGGGCACAATGAGCAGTTCTTC
CDR3 protein: CSARDPPSGGHNEQFF

clone size: medium-sized
J gene: TRBJ2-2
D gene: NA
V gene: TRBV9
CDR3 DNA: TGTGCCAGCAGCGTAAGGCGACAGGAGACGAACACCGGGGAGCTGTTTTTT
CDR3 protein: CASSVRRQETNTGELFF

clone size: many
J gene: TRBJ2-3
D gene: TRBD2
V gene: TRBV4-2
CDR3 DNA: TGTGCCAGCAGCCAAGGGAGTAGCGGGGGGTACACAGATACGCAGTATTTT
CDR3 protein: CASSQGSSGGYTDTQYF

clone size: medium-sized
J gene: TRBJ2-3
D gene: TRBD2
V gene: TRBV20-1
CDR3 DNA: TGCAGTGCCGCCCTCACTAGCGGGGGGGCCACAGATACGCAGTATTTT
CDR3 protein: CSAALTSGGATDTQYF

clone size: many
J gene: TRBJ2-7
D gene: NA
V gene: TRBV11-2
CDR3 DNA: TGTGCCAGCAGCCCCCAAACGGGAGATTTCTACGAGCAGTACTTC
CDR3 protein: CASSPQTGDFYEQYF

clone size: many
J gene: TRBJ2-3
D gene: NA
V gene: TRBV11-3
CDR3 DNA: TGTGCCAGCAGCTTCCACCCCGGGACTTCCGATACGCAGTATTTT
CDR3 protein: CASSFHPGTSDTQYF

clone size: NA
J gene: TRBJ2-3
D gene: NA
V gene: TRBV7-2
CDR3 DNA: TGTGCCAGCATCCCAGTCCAGCCTGGGGCGACAGATACGCAGTATTTT
CDR3 protein: CASIPVQPGATDTQYF

clone size: many
J gene: TRBJ2-7
D gene: NA
V gene: TRBV5-4
CDR3 DNA: TGTGCCAGCAGCTTGTGGTCCGAACGTAAGAACGAGCAGTACTTC
CDR3 protein: CASSLWSERKNEQYF

clone size: NA
J gene: TRBJ2-2
D gene: NA
V gene: TRBV7-9
CDR3 DNA: TGTGCCAGCAGCTTCGCGTCCGAGCTGTTTTTT
CDR3 protein: CASSFASELFF

clone size: NA
J gene: TRBJ1-5
D gene: NA
V gene: TRBV7-9
CDR3 DNA: TGTGCCAGCAGTATAGGGAGGGATAATCAGCCCCAGCATTTT
CDR3 protein: CASSIGRDNQPQHF

clone size: many
J gene: TRBJ2-3
D gene: TRBD1
V gene: TRBV24-1
CDR3 DNA: TGTGCCACCAGTGATCCCCGGGACAGTAACACAGATACGCAGTATTTT
CDR3 protein: CATSDPRDSNTDTQYF

clone size: many
J gene: TRBJ2-3
D gene: NA
V gene: TRBV20-1
CDR3 DNA: TGCAGTGCTAGAGATGCGGGACTTTTCGCAGATACGCAGTATTTT
CDR3 protein: CSARDAGLFADTQYF

clone size: many
J gene: TRBJ2-3
D gene: NA
V gene: TRBV15
CDR3 DNA: TGTGCCACCGGGCCCGGACGCACAGATACGCAGTATTTT
CDR3 protein: CATGPGRTDTQYF

clone size: many
J gene: TRBJ2-5
D gene: TRBD2
V gene: TRBV3-1
CDR3 DNA: TGTGCCAGCAGCCGTTCGGGGGGCCAAGAGACCCAGTACTTC
CDR3 protein: CASSRSGGQETQYF

clone size: many
J gene: TRBJ1-1
D gene: NA
V gene: TRBV2
CDR3 DNA: TGTGCCAGCAGTGAAAATCCAGGGCTGGGGACTGAAGCTTTCTTT
CDR3 protein: CASSENPGLGTEAFF

clone size: many
J gene: TRBJ1-1
D gene: NA
V gene: TRBV29-1
CDR3 DNA: TGCAGCGTCAGAGGGGACGTATGGATGAACACTGAAGCTTTCTTT
CDR3 protein: CSVRGDVWMNTEAFF

clone size: many
J gene: TRBJ2-2
D gene: NA
V gene: TRBV4-3
CDR3 DNA: TGCGCCAGCAGCCAAGATCGTAGCGCGGCGAACGGGGAGCTGTTTTTT
CDR3 protein: CASSQDRSAANGELFF

clone size: many
J gene: TRBJ1-3
D gene: NA
V gene: TRBV10-3
CDR3 DNA: TGTGCCATCAGTGAGCCCCATACCTCTGGAAACACCATATATTTT
CDR3 protein: CAISEPHTSGNTIYF

clone size: many
J gene: TRBJ2-6
D gene: NA
V gene: TRBV20-1
CDR3 DNA: TGCAGTGCTAGAGCGGGACAAGCCTACTCTGGGGCCAACGTCCTGACTTTC
CDR3 protein: CSARAGQAYSGANVLTF

clone size: many
J gene: TRBJ1-1
D gene: NA
V gene: TRBV27
CDR3 DNA: TGTGCCAGCAGTACCCATCTTCCAGGGTTGAACACTGAAGCTTTCTTT
CDR3 protein: CASSTHLPGLNTEAFF

clone size: medium-sized
J gene: TRBJ1-5
D gene: NA
V gene: TRBV6-6
CDR3 DNA: TGTGCCAGCGGGATGAAGGGAATAGATCAGCCCCAGCATTTT
CDR3 protein: CASGMKGIDQPQHF

clone size: many
J gene: TRBJ2-2
D gene: TRBD2
V gene: TRBV3-1
CDR3 DNA: TGTGCCAGCAGCCAACGTAGCGGGGGGGTCTACACCGGGGAGCTGTTTTTT
CDR3 protein: CASSQRSGGVYTGELFF

clone size: many
J gene: TRBJ1-2
D gene: NA
V gene: TRBV6-5
CDR3 DNA: TGTGCCAGCAGTTACTCTGCAGCCACTAACTATGGCTACACCTTC
CDR3 protein: CASSYSAATNYGYTF

clone size: many
J gene: TRBJ1-5
D gene: NA
V gene: TRBV6-5
CDR3 DNA: TGTGCCAGCAGTTACACTAGCAATCAGCCCCAGCATTTT
CDR3 protein: CASSYTSNQPQHF

clone size: many
J gene: TRBJ1-4
D gene: TRBD1
V gene: TRBV7-2
CDR3 DNA: TGTGCCAGCAGCTTAGGACAGGGACCTAATGAAAAACTGTTTTTT
CDR3 protein: CASSLGQGPNEKLFF

clone size: many
J gene: TRBJ1-5
D gene: NA
V gene: TRBV7-2
CDR3 DNA: TGTGCCAGCAGCTTAGGCTCCGGGCACCAGCCCCAGCATTTT
CDR3 protein: CASSLGSGHQPQHF

clone size: many
J gene: TRBJ1-2
D gene: TRBD1
V gene: TRBV5-1
CDR3 DNA: TGCGCCAGCAGCTTGGTGCAGGGGGCGCGGGATAGCTATGGCTACACCTTC
CDR3 protein: CASSLVQGARDSYGYTF

clone size: many
J gene: TRBJ1-5
D gene: NA
V gene: TRBV5-6
CDR3 DNA: TGTGCCAGCAGCTTGGGGGGATTTAGCAATCAGCCCCAGCATTTT
CDR3 protein: CASSLGGFSNQPQHF

clone size: NA
J gene: TRBJ2-5
D gene: TRBD2
V gene: TRBV3-1
CDR3 DNA: TGTGCCAGCAGCCCCCCCGGGGAACTAGCGGGGGAAGAGACCCAGTACTTC
CDR3 protein: CASSPPGELAGEETQYF

clone size: many
J gene: TRBJ2-3
D gene: TRBD2
V gene: TRBV7-2
CDR3 DNA: TGTGCCAGCAGCTCCGGGCGGGGGGGTGAAGATACGCAGTATTTT
CDR3 protein: CASSSGRGGEDTQYF

clone size: many
J gene: TRBJ2-1
D gene: TRBD2
V gene: TRBV13
CDR3 DNA: TGTGCCAGCAGCTTCTTAGCGGGGGACTACAATGAGCAGTTCTTC
CDR3 protein: CASSFLAGDYNEQFF

clone size: many
J gene: TRBJ2-7
D gene: TRBD1
V gene: TRBV7-9
CDR3 DNA: TGTGCCAGCAGACCGGGACAGGGGTTGTTCGAGCAGTACTTC
CDR3 protein: CASRPGQGLFEQYF

clone size: many
J gene: TRBJ2-5
D gene: TRBD2
V gene: TRBV28
CDR3 DNA: TGTGCCAGCAGTTGGGGTAGCGGGCGAAAAGAGACCCAGTACTTC
CDR3 protein: CASSWGSGRKETQYF

clone size: NA
J gene: TRBJ1-2
D gene: TRBD1
V gene: TRBV28
CDR3 DNA: TGTGCCAGCGGGGGACAGGGGAAGAATAACTATGGCTACACCTTC
CDR3 protein: CASGGQGKNNYGYTF

clone size: medium-sized
J gene: TRBJ1-1
D gene: NA
V gene: TRBV20-1
CDR3 DNA: TGCAGTGCTAGAGATAAGGAGGGGCTTGAAGCTTTCTTT
CDR3 protein: CSARDKEGLEAFF

clone size: NA
J gene: TRBJ2-4
D gene: NA
V gene: TRBV20-1
CDR3 DNA: TGCAGTGCTGGACTAGCCAAAAACATTCAGTACTTC
CDR3 protein: CSAGLAKNIQYF

clone size: many
J gene: TRBJ2-1
D gene: NA
V gene: TRBV18
CDR3 DNA: TGTGCCAGCTCACCCCCCATCAGGGACCACAATGAGCAGTTCTTC
CDR3 protein: CASSPPIRDHNEQFF

clone size: many
J gene: TRBJ2-5
D gene: NA
V gene: TRBV5-1
CDR3 DNA: TGCGCCAGCAGCCCAGGTACCGGGACCCAAGAGACCCAGTACTTC
CDR3 protein: CASSPGTGTQETQYF